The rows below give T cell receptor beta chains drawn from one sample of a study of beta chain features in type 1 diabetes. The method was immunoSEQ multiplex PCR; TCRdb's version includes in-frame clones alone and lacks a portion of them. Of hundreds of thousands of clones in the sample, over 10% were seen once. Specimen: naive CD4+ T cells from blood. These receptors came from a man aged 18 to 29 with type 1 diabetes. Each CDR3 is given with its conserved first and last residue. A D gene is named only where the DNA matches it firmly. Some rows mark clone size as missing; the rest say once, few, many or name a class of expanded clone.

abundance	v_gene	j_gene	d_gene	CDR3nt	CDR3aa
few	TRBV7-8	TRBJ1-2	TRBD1	TGTGCCAGCAGCCCGACAGGGAACTATGGCTACACCTTC	CASSPTGNYGYTF
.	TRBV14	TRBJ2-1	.	TGTGCCAGCAGACGATCCGGGACCCTGGACGTACAGTTCTTC	CASRRSGTLDVQFF
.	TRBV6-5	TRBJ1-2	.	TGTGCCAGCAGTTACTCGTTGCGGGGTCAAGACTATGGCTACACCTTC	CASSYSLRGQDYGYTF
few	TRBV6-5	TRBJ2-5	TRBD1	TGTGCCAGCAAGAACAGGGGTTTGGAGACCCAGTACTTC	CASKNRGLETQYF
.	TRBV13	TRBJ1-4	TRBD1	TGTGCCAGCAGCTTTCGGACAGGGGATAAAGAAAAACTGTTTTTT	CASSFRTGDKEKLFF
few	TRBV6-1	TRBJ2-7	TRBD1	TGTGCCAGCAGTGACCAGGGGGCGCGAAACGAGCAGTACTTC	CASSDQGARNEQYF
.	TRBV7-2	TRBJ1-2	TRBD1	TGTGCCAGCAGCCCCTCCGTCTGGACAGGGCACTATGGCTACACCTTC	CASSPSVWTGHYGYTF
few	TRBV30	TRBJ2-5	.	TGTGCCTGGAGTGTACTGGACCAAGAGACCCAGTACTTC	CAWSVLDQETQYF
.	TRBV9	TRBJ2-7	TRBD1	TGTGCCAGCAGTGCCGGACAGGGGAACTACGAGCAGTACTTC	CASSAGQGNYEQYF
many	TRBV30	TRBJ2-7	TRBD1	TGTGCCCTAGGAACAGGGGGGCAGTACTTC	CALGTGGQYF
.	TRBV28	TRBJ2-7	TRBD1	TGTGCCAGCAGAGGCACAGGGGTCGACGAGCAGTACTTC	CASRGTGVDEQYF